This T cell receptor (beta chain) is drawn from a study of T cell changes during pregnancy in multiple sclerosis. Sequenced by immunoSEQ multiplex PCR; TCRdb stores in-frame clones only, minus some. This sample yields more than 25,000 clones, of which about 92% are seen a single time; about 4.9% belongs to the top ten. Germline CDR1 reads LNHDA; CDR2 reads SQIVND (reference sequence). The trim removed 5 bases at V and 4 bases at J, leaving 9 bases unmatched. The CDR3 covers 15 residues. The chain joins TRBV19 to TRBJ1-2, with 8 bases identical to TRBD1. The sequence derives from a female donor in good health, enrolled as a control in a pregnancy study. Sequenced material: peripheral blood, taken in the first trimester of pregnancy. CDR3 DNA: TGTGCCAGTAGTGGGACAGGAGGCAACCTCTATGGCTACACCTTC. Protein product: CASSGTGGNLYGYTF.